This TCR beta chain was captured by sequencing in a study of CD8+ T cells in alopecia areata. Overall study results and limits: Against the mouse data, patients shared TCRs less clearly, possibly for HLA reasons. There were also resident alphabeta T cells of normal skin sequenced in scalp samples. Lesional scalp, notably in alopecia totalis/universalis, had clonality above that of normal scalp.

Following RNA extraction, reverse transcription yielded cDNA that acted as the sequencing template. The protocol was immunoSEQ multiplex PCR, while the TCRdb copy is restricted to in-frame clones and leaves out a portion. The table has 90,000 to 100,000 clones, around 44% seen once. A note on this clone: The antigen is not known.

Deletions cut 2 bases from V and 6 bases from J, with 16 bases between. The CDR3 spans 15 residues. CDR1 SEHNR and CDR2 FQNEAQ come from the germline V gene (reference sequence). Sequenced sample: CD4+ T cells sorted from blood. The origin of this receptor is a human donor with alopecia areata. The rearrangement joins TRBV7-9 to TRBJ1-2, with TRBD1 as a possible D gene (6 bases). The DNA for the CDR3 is TGTGCCAGCAGCTTAAGCCGTCAGGGGTTGGATGGCTACACCTTC. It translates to CASSLSRQGLDGYTF.